This TCR beta chain was captured in a study of blood T cell repertoires in COVID-19. Whole-study context: The samples span acute and convalescent COVID-19 from the United States, Italy and Spain.

In the authors' methods: Counts of nucleated cells, estimated from reference gene primer amplification, were obtained. Sequencing used immunoSEQ multiplex PCR; TCRdb keeps in-frame clones, though not all of them. D and trimming were read from the DNA, whereas the V and J calls and clone size are those reported in that table. Here the sample spans some 160,000 clones, just under 80% being singletons. Looked up from germline, CDR1 is SGHTA and CDR2 is FQGTGA. Between the trimmed V and J ends, which lost 0 bases and 8 bases, there was a span of 17 bases. The CDR3 has 16 amino acids. The TCR originated in a man in his 70s with active or convalescent COVID-19. The source material was peripheral blood. The chain joins TRBV7-3 to TRBJ2-1, with a weak D call TRBD2 (6 bases). CDR3 amino acids: CASSLTGGTGRDEQFF. CDR3 DNA: TGTGCCAGCAGCTTAACTGGGGGGACGGGTCGGGATGAGCAGTTCTTC.